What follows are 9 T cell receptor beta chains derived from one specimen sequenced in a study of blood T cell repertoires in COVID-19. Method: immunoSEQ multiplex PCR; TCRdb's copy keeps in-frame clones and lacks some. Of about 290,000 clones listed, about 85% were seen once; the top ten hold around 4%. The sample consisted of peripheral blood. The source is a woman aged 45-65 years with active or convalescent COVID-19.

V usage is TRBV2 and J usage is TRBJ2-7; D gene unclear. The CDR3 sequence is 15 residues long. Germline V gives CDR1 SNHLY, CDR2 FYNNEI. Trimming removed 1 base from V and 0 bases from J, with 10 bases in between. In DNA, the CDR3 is TGTGCCAGCAGTGAAGTTGCATTGAGCTCCTACGAGCAGTACTTC. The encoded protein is CASSEVALSSYEQYF.

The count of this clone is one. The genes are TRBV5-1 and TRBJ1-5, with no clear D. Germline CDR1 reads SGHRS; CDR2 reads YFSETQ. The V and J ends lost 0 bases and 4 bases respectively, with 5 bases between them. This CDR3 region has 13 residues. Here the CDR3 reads CASSLAPNQPQHF. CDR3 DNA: TGCGCCAGCAGCTTGGCCCCAAATCAGCCCCAGCATTTT.

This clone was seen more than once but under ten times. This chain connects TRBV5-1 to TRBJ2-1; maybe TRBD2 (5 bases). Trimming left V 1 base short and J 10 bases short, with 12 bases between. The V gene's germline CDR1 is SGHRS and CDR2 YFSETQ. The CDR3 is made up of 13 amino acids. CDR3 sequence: CASSLNGRREQFF. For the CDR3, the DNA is TGCGCCAGCAGCTTGAATGGACGGAGGGAGCAGTTCTTC.

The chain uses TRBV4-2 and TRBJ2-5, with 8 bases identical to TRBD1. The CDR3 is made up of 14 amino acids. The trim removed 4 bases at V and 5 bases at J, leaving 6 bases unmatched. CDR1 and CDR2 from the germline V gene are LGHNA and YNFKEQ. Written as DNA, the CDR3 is TGTGCCAGCAGCCCCCTGGGGGACAGGGAGACCCAGTACTTC. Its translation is CASSPLGDRETQYF.

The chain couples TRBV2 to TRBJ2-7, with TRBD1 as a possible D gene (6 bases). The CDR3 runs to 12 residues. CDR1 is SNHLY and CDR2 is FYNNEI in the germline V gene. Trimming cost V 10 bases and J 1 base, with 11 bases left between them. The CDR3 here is CATWTESYEQYF. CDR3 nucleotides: TGTGCCACTTGGACAGAATCCTACGAGCAGTACTTC.

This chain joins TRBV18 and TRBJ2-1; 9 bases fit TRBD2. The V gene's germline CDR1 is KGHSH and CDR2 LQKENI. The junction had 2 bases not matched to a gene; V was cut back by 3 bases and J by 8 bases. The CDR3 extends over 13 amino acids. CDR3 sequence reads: CASSPRTSDEQFF. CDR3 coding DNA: TGTGCCAGCTCACCCAGGACTAGCGATGAGCAGTTCTTC. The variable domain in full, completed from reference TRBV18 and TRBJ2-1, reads NAGVMQNPRHLVRRRGQEARLRCSPMKGHSHVYWYRQLPEEGLKFMVYLQKENIIDESGMPKERFSAEFPKEGPSILRIQQVVRGDSAAYFCASSPRTSDEQFFGPGTRLTVL.

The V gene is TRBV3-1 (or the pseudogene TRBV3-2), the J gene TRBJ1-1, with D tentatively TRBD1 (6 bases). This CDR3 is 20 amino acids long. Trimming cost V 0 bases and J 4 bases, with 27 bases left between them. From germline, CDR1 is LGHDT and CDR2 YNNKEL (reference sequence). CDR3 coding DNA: TGTGCCAGCAGCCAAGAATTTCCGTCAATCCTCAGGGGTATCGGCACTGAAGCTTTCTTT. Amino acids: CASSQEFPSILRGIGTEAFF.

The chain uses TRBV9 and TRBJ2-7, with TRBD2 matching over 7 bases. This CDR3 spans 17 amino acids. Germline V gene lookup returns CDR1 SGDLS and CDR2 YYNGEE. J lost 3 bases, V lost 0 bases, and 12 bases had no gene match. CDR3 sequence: CASSVVLRGGSDYEQYF. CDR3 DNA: TGTGCCAGCAGCGTAGTCCTTCGGGGCGGGAGCGACTACGAGCAGTACTTC.

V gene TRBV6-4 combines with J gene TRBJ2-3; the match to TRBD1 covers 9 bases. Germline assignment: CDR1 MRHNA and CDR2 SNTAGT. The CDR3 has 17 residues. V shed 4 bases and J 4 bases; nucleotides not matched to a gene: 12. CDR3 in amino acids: CASSVLVPGQGSDTQYF. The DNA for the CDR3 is TGTGCCAGCAGTGTCCTTGTCCCGGGACAGGGTTCAGATACGCAGTATTTT.